The T cell receptor beta chain described here comes from a study of identical twins listed by TCRdb under 2016. Background on the whole study: The study deep-sequenced TCR alpha and beta repertoires from monozygotic twins, unrelated adults of various ages and cord blood to test whether fetal clonotypes persist. To rule out contamination, replicate twin experiments were performed at different times with different library preparation protocols.

This clonotype was counted between two and nine times. The antigen it binds to is not known. One base away there is no much larger clone; base qualities are not given. Library method: 5' RACE. Instrument on record: Illumina HiSeq 2000. Template switching added a universal primer binding site, and the final cDNA carried a unique molecular identifier that allowed TCR cDNA molecules to be counted accurately. Specific primers in the conserved constant-segment region were used to synthesize first-strand cDNA for TCR alpha and beta chains. To control for contamination, every cDNA library was double barcoded, receiving both a SMART-Mk sample barcode and Illumina barcodes. TruSeq adapter sequences, together with Illumina sample barcodes, were added in two successive PCR steps. TCR alpha and beta cDNA libraries were sequenced on the Illumina HiSeq platform with custom primers. Under the source paper's analysis protocol: Raw reads were processed with MiGEC to extract unique molecular identifiers, and MiXCR was used to determine CDR3 positions. Recombination models were inferred per individual with the repgenHMM and IGoR tools using an EM algorithm. The analysis of shared clonotypes was done with the tcR package in R, with sharing normalized by the product of cloneset sizes. To study raw recombination without the effects of thymic and clonal selection, out-of-frame nonproductive sequences were analyzed. Starting from the raw public reads, TCRdb applied fastp trimming at Q25, assembled clones with MiXCR and retained in-frame beta chains. Rows are unified per CDR3 protein, each entry keeping the most common DNA and genes. The V and J calls and clone size come from TCRdb's table, not from the authors' own analysis. Within this sample are roughly 290,000 distinct CDR3 sequences, with less than 9% of them counted one time only. The ten largest account for over 2% of the sample.

Every donor was a healthy Caucasian. The twin cohort consisted of three pairs of female monozygotic twins, all aged about 18 to 30 years. Miltenyi CD45RO+ enrichment and human naive T-cell isolation kits were used to isolate memory (CD45RO+) and naive T cells from PBMC. At the junction V is shortened by 6 bases and J by 6 bases; bases outside the gene matches: 9. CDR1 and CDR2 were assigned from the germline V gene (reference sequence) as LNHDA and SQIVND. From its cysteine to its phenylalanine, the CDR3 spans 15 amino acids. The CDR3 DNA has 45 bases and is translated from base 1. General conclusions and limits of the study: Because the same donors could not be followed over many years, the conclusions relied on cross-sectional statistical analysis. In beta out-of-frame sequences, excess twin sharing was weaker, because having fewer shared sequences lowered the signal-to-noise ratio. Compared with coincidental sharing between unrelated individuals, out-of-frame TCR alpha sequences shared between twins showed an excess of sequences with low generation probability. Fewer insertions were carried by abundant cord blood beta clonotypes; a weaker similar trend was observed in young adult naive repertoires, while no such trend was observed in memory repertoires. Recombination models systematically underestimated out-of-frame TCR alpha sharing in monozygotic twins but agreed with sharing between unrelated individuals. Zero-insertion analyses could be partly confounded by invariant T cells such as MAIT and iNKT, though diverse VJ usage argued against such confounding for most clonotypes.

This same sample was also taken into another study, of yellow fever vaccine responses in identical twins. The second study's authors report: The authors reported that the T cell response to vaccination in identical twins appeared partly convergent and partly personalized. The study precisely tracked vaccine-responding T cell clones in identical twins.

Sequenced sample: memory (CD45RO+) T cells sorted from blood. The cell subset or site label corresponds to: CD45RO+ enriched T cells. The receptor comes from a woman between 18 and 29 years old in good health. This chain is built from TRBV19 and TRBJ1-1; 11 middle bases align to TRBD1. The DNA reads TGTGCCAGTAGACGGCCGGGACAGGGGGTGGCTGAAGCTTTCTTT. Translated, it reads CASRRPGQGVAEAFF.